This TCR beta chain was captured by sequencing in a study of control samples from healthy donors and cancer patients. Germline CDR1 MNHEY, CDR2 SMNVEV (reference sequence). The CDR3 contains 14 residues. V was cut by 4 bases and J by 3 bases, with 10 bases left in between. This clone showed up just a few times. Profiled with immunoSEQ multiplex PCR; TCRdb holds only in-frame clones, not every one. The sample lists a few hundred thousand clones; 80% to 95% were seen once. This TCR was recovered from a man aged 35 to 55 with head and neck cancer. The chain uses TRBV27 and TRBJ1-5, with D perhaps TRBD1 (5 bases). The source material was PBMCs. The chain's CDR3 is CASSSGGFNQPQHF. CDR3 in DNA: TGTGCCAGCAGTTCGGGGGGGTTCAATCAGCCCCAGCATTTT.